This note documents a single TCR beta chain sequence. In the study's own analysis: How many nucleated cells were present was estimated from reference gene primer amplification. Clones were read by immunoSEQ multiplex PCR, and TCRdb kept only the in-frame ones, dropping some. From that table come the V and J calls and clone size; the DNA was used to work out D and trimming. The sample has hundreds of thousands of clones, 86% seen once. This sample is part of a study of blood T cell repertoires in COVID-19. Looking at the study overall: Spain, Italy and the United States supplied samples that represented acute and convalescent COVID-19. The analysed material was cDNA or gDNA that came from T cells, B-cell-depleted T cells, or PBMCs.

The V gene's germline CDR1 is LGHNT and CDR2 FRNRAP. There are 15 residues in the CDR3. After removal of 8 bases from V and 7 bases from J, the junction contained 11 bases not matched to a gene. The receptor's source is a man aged 45 to 65 with acute or convalescent COVID-19. V gene TRBV12-5 combines with J gene TRBJ2-1; 10 bases line up with TRBD1. Sample: peripheral blood. The CDR3 bases are TGTGCTAGTCAACGGGGGACAGGGGCCAATAATGAGCAGTTCTTC. Residues: CASQRGTGANNEQFF.